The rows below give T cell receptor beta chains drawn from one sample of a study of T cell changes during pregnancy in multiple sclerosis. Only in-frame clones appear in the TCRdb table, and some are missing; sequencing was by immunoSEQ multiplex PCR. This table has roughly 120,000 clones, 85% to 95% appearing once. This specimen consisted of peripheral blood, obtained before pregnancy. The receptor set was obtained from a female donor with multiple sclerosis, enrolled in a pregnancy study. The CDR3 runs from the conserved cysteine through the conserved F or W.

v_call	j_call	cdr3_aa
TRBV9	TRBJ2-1	CASSPGAGGLDNEQFF
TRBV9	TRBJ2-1	CASSVSPGDVEQFF
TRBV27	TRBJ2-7	CASNTGTGKTYEQYF
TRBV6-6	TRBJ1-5	CASSYRTWGNQPQHF
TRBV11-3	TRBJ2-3	CASSPRTSANTQYF
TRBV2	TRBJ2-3	CASSEWGSGSSTDTQYF
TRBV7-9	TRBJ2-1	CASSLRSGGSRDEQFF
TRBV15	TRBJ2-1	CATSPSGRTYNEQFF
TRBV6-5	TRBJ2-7	CASSAGDGRGYF
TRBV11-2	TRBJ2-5	CASSLGTGLRGWVGETQYF
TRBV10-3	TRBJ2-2	CAISGGLAGNTGELFF
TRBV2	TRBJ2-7	CASSEGGGLVTYEQYF
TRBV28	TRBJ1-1	CASLPRVRVTEAFF
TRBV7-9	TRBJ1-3	CASSPQGVYSGNTIYF
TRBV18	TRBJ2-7	CASSSRTSGYGEQYF
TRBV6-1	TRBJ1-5	CASSEVRFNQPQHF
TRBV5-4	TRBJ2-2	CASSQPRTGDNTGELFF
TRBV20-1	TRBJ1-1	CSATGYVAFF
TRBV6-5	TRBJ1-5	CASSYSPAEGNQPQHF
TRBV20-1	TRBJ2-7	CSVGRTREQYF
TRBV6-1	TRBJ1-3	CASSEWGTGTLGNTIYF
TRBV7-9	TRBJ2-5	CASSFRQGYQETQYF
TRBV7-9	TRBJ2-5	CASSLAGRGETQYF
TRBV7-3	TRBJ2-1	CASSSSLPGQGRNEQFF
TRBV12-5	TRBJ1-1	CASVQGENTEAFF
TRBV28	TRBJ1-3	CASSSHRTGRGNTIYF
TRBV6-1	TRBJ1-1	CASSPRTGNTEAFF
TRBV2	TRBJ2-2	CGILKGWGYTGELFF
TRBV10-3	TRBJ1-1	CAIRPDQGPNTEAFF
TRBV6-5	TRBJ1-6	CASSVSGIENSPLHF
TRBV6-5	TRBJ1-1	CASSITGGYTEAFF
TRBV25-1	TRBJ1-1	CASSEFQGGGTEAFF
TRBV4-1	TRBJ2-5	CASSHRGREETQYF
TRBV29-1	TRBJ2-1	CSVSLRLNEQFF
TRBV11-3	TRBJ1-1	CASSEYQNTEAFF
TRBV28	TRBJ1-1	CATRRRMITEAFF
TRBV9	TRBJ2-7	CASSPDRPGVEQYF
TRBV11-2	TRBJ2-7	CASSWTGGYEQYF
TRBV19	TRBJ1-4	CASSGSNEKLFF
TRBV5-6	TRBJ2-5	CASSLGWRGTQETQYF
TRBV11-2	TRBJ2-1	CASSLAGLAGNYNEQFF
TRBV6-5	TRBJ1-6	CASSYRRVYSPLHF
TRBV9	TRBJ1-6	CASSVQGKMDSPLHF
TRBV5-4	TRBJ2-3	CASSLKSGTSTDTQYF
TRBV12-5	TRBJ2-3	CASGLGRVSTDTQYF
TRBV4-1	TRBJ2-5	CASSPSPGTGIETQYF
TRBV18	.	CASSDSLARTYEQYF
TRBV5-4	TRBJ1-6	CASSLDRFNSPLHF
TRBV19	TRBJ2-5	CASSGSEETQYF
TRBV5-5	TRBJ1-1	CASSLVGGNMNTEAFF
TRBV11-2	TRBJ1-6	CASSFTGLYNSPLHF
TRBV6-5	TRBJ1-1	CASSRDRVNTEAFF
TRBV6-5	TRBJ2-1	CATPPSGRENEQFF
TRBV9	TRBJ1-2	CASSVDSAGLVDGYTF
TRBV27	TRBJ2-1	CASKEGSSYNEQFF
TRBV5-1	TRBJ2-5	CASSTRTGGEVTQYF
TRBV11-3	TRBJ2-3	CASSPGLKTDTQYF
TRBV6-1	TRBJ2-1	CASSDREVYNEQFF
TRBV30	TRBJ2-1	CAWRRPPGEQFF